This T cell receptor (beta chain) was obtained from a study of blood T cell repertoires in COVID-19 (dated by TCRdb to 2019 to 2021). A note on the overall study: Collaborator samples came from the United States, Italy and Spain and covered acute and convalescent phases of COVID-19. The material from the prospective study consisted of cDNA or gDNA derived from T cells, B-cell-depleted T cells, or PBMCs. Deeply sampled blood TCRbeta repertoires from subjects exposed to, actively infected with, or recovered from COVID-19 were included in the dataset. The repertoires were released in a freely available public database intended as a resource for research on the immune response to SARS-CoV-2. Samples were obtained from the ongoing ImmuneRACE study (first 160 participants) and from 1,254 subjects provided by 6 global collaborators. Sample metadata almost always included a de-identified subject ID, COVID-19 status, age in years and sex. Where available, HLA class I and class II types were obtained from metadata supplied by the sample provider rather than from assay-based typing.

TCRbeta CDR3 regions were amplified from genomic DNA by means of the immunoSEQ Assay, a bias-controlled multiplex PCR. Concerning the study's data processing: The number of nucleated cells in each sample was estimated from the amplification of reference gene primers within the assay. To quantify the absolute abundance of each unique TCRbeta CDR3 rearrangement, sequence reads were collapsed and filtered. Productive Simpson clonality was computed per sample as the square root of Simpson's diversity index over productive rearrangements. TCRdb mirrors the immuneACCESS table, restricted to in-frame sequences. Some clones are absent from its copies; in checked studies, under half trace to an unresolved V gene, and the reason for the others is unknown. The V and J calls and the clone size are those of that table, but D and trimming were determined from the DNA. A total of about 59,000 clones appear in this sample, 65% to 85% of them only once. 4.5% to 7% of the sample lies in the top ten.

Whole blood was collected in K2EDTA tubes by collaborating institutions according to the institutions' own protocols. For TCRbeta analysis, collaborators shipped samples in one of three forms: frozen whole blood, isolated PBMCs, or DNA extracted from either of those sample types. This clone has only a few counts. The target of this receptor is not known. No per-base quality is available; no much larger clone lies one base away. General study outcomes and caveats: Clinical and demographic metadata were provided uncurated, with the amount varying by source and participant.

CDR1 and CDR2 (KGHSH, LQKENI) derive from the germline V gene. A distance of 9 bases separates the germline ends of V and J, which lose 0 bases and 1 base respectively. Inclusive of the bounding cysteine and phenylalanine, the CDR3 is 15 residues long. Only CDR3 DNA is held: 45 bases, read in frame from base 1. The chain is assembled from TRBV18 and TRBJ1-1, with the D gene too uncertain to name. The sample comprised peripheral blood. The receptor was isolated from a woman aged 70-85 years with acute or convalescent COVID-19. The nucleotide sequence is TGTGCCAGCTCACCACCGTCACAGAAGAACACTGAAGCTTTCTTT. Translation gives CASSPPSQKNTEAFF.